This is a list of T cell receptor beta chains from one sample in a study of blood T cell repertoires in COVID-19. The repertoire was sequenced with immunoSEQ multiplex PCR; TCRdb's copy has only in-frame clones and lacks some. There are fewer than 90,000 clones in the sample; about 95% occur only once, and approximately 4.2% lies in the top ten. Sequenced material: peripheral blood. These receptors were collected from a human donor with active COVID-19. The donor label of this sample is uncertain. CDR3s include the opening cysteine and the closing phenylalanine or tryptophan. A D gene is named only where the DNA matches it firmly. Part of the rows lack a size; the others show once, few, many or a class for expanded clones.

>TRBD1|TRBJ1-1|TRBV6-2/TRBV6-3|.
TGTGCCAGCAGTCGGACAGGGGGCGAAGCTTTCTTT
CASSRTGGEAFF
>.|TRBJ1-5|TRBV19|.
TGTGCCAGTAGTACGACAGTTAGGGCCTTCTTCAGCAATCAGCCCCAGCATTTT
CASSTTVRAFFSNQPQHF
>.|TRBJ1-2|TRBV6-1|.
TGTGCCAGCAGTGAACTCTCACGGAGCCCAGTCGGCTACACCTTC
CASSELSRSPVGYTF
>TRBD1|TRBJ2-1|TRBV6-6|.
TGTGCCAGTACAATCCGGGACAGGGCGGGCGATGAGCAGTTCTTC
CASTIRDRAGDEQFF
>.|TRBJ2-5|TRBV7-6|.
TGTGCCAGCAGCTTAGACTCATTTCAAGAGACCCAGTACTTC
CASSLDSFQETQYF
>.|TRBJ2-1|TRBV13|.
TGTGCCAGCAAACTAGGCTCCTACAATGAGCAGTTCTTC
CASKLGSYNEQFF
>.|TRBJ1-5|TRBV3-1/TRBV3-2|.
TGTGCCAGCAGCACAGGGCGCAATCAGCCCCAGCATTTT
CASSTGRNQPQHF
>.|TRBJ1-2|TRBV14|.
TGTGCCAGCAGCCAAGACGAGGGATACGCCTATGGCTACACCTTC
CASSQDEGYAYGYTF
>TRBD2|TRBJ2-2|TRBV7-9|.
TGTGGGGCGCCGGGGGGACTAACCGGGGAGCTGTTTTTT
CGAPGGLTGELFF
>TRBD2|TRBJ2-5|TRBV5-5|.
TGTGCCACCACGCCCAGCGGGGGCCGTCAAGAGACCCAGTACTTC
CATTPSGGRQETQYF
>TRBD2|TRBJ2-5|TRBV5-1|once
TGCGCCAGCAGCTTGGCCGGGGCGGGGGGGGAGACCCAGTACTTC
CASSLAGAGGETQYF
>TRBD1|TRBJ2-7|TRBV27|.
TGTGCCAGCAGTTTATCGATCTCCCGGACAGGGGGCTACGAGCAGTACTTC
CASSLSISRTGGYEQYF
>.|TRBJ2-1|TRBV6-6|.
TGTGCCTGCTCCATCAGGGGCTCCTACAATGAGCAGTTCTTC
CACSIRGSYNEQFF
>.|TRBJ2-1|TRBV7-9|.
TGTGCCAGCAGCTCAACTAGGGACTTAGGGAATGAGCAGTTCTTC
CASSSTRDLGNEQFF
>.|TRBJ2-2|TRBV1|.
TGCACCAGCAGCCAAACCACAGGGCGCGGATACACCGGGGAGCTGTTTTTT
CTSSQTTGRGYTGELFF
>.|TRBJ1-5|TRBV12-3/TRBV12-4|.
TGTGCCAGCAGTCGGCTAGCCGGGCAGCCCCAGCATTTT
CASSRLAGQPQHF
>.|TRBJ1-2|TRBV28|.
TGTGCCAGCAGCTCAACCGGGTCCTGGTATGGCTACACCTTC
CASSSTGSWYGYTF
>TRBD2|TRBJ2-7|TRBV2|few
TGTGCCAGCAGGCGGGAGGAGGCCCCTGGGGGGGGGCAGTACTTC
CASRREEAPGGGQYF
>.|TRBJ2-3|TRBV7-9|.
TGTGCCAGCAGCCCGTGGGTAGCGGGCACAGATACGCAGTATTTT
CASSPWVAGTDTQYF
>.|TRBJ1-6|TRBV7-6|.
TGTGCCAGCAGCTTAGCGAGGGATTTTAATTCACCCCTCCACTTT
CASSLARDFNSPLHF
>TRBD2|TRBJ2-1|TRBV5-4|.
TGTGCCAGCACAACTAGCGGGAGCCACAATGAGCAGTTCTTC
CASTTSGSHNEQFF